Here is one T cell receptor beta chain with its context. No antigen is known for it. TCRdb fed the reads into MiXCR, producing one record per CDR3 protein. The sample gives approximately 340,000 distinct CDR3 sequences, 29% of which show up once; over 15% is in the top ten. This record comes from a study of T cell repertoires in cytomegalovirus infection. Study at large: Selection of CMV epitopes for the study included recently identified HLA-C-restricted and well-studied HLA-B-restricted ones. The public TCR beta signatures pointed to both CMV infection and matching HLA type. Study-level findings and limits: Pooled public TCR beta family frequency picked out CMV carriers with the relevant HLA. Ex vivo responses were dominated by HLA-C-restricted CMV-specific TCR beta clonotypes.

V lost 3 bases to trimming and J lost 0 bases, with 11 bases between them. CDR1 is DFQATT, CDR2 SNEGSKA, per germline (reference sequence). This CDR3 has 14 amino acids. The rearrangement joins TRBV20-1 to TRBJ1-1; D is uncertain. The sample here was cultured PBMCs, taken from culture after CMV antigen stimulation. This clonotype originated in a human donor in good health (CMV status not recorded). Some clones in this sample may be carry-over from other donors' samples. The CDR3 DNA sequence: TGCAGTGCTAGGGTTGGAGGGATGAACACTGAAGCTTTCTTT. The encoded protein is CSARVGGMNTEAFF.